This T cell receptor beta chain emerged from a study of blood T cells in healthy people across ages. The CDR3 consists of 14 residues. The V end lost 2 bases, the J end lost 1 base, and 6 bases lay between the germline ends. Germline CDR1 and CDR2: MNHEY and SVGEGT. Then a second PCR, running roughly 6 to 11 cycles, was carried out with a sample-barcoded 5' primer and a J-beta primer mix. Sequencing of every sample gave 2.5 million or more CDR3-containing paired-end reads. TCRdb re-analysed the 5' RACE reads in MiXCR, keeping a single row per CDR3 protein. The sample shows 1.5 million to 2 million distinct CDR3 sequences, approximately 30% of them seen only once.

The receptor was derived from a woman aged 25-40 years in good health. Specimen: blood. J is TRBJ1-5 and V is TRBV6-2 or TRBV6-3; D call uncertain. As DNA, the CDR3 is TGTGCCAGCAGTTACCTCGGCAGCAATCAGCCCCAGCATTTT. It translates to CASSYLGSNQPQHF.